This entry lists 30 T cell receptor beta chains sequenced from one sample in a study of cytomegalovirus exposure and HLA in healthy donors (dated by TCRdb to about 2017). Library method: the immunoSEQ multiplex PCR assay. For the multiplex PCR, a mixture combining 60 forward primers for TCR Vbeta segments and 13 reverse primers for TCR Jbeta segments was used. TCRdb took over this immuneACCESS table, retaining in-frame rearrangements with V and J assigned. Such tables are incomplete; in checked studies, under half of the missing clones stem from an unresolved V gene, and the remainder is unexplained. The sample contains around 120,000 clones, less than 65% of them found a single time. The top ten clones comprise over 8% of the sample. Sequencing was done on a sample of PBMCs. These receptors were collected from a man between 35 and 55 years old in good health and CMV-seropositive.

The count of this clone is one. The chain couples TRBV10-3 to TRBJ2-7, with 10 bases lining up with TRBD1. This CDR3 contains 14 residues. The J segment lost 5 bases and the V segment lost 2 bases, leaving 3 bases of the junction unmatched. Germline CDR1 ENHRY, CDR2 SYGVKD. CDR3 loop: CAISEGQGGHEQYF. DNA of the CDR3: TGTGCCATCAGTGAGGGACAGGGGGGGCACGAGCAGTACTTC.

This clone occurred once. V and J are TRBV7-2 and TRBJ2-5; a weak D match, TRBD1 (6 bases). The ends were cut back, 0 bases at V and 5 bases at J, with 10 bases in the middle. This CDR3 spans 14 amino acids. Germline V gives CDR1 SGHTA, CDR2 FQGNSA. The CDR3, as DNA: TGTGCCAGCAGCTTAGCCAGGGGTTGGGAGACCCAGTACTTC. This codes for CASSLARGWETQYF.

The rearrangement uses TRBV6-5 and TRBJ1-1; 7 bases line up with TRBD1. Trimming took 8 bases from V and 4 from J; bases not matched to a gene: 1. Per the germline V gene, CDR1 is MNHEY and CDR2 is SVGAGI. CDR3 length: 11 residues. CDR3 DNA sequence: TGTGCCAGCGACAGGGTCACTGAAGCTTTCTTT. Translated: CASDRVTEAFF.

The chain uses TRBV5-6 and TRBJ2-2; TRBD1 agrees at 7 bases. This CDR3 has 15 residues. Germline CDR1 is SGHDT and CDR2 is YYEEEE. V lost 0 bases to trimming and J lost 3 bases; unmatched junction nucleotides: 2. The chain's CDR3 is CASSLGDRYTGELFF. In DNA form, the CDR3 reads TGTGCCAGCAGCTTGGGGGACAGATACACCGGGGAGCTGTTTTTT.

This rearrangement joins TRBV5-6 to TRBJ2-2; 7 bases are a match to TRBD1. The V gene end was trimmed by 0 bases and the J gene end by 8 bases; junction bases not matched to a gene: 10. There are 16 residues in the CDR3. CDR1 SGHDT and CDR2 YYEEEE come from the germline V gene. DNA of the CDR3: TGTGCCAGCAGCTTGGGACGGGGACAGTACGTTGGGGAGCTGTTTTTT. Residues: CASSLGRGQYVGELFF.

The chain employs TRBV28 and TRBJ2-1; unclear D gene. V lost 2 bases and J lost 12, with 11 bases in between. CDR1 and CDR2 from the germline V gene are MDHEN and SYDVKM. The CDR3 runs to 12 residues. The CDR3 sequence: CASSLGGGSQFF. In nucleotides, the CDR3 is TGTGCCAGCAGTTTAGGTGGCGGATCGCAGTTCTTC.

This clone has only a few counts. CDR3: CASSSLSVRETQYF. Here the CDR3 DNA reads TGTGCCAGCAGCTCCCTGAGCGTTAGGGAGACCCAGTACTTC. This sequence joins TRBV7-2 and TRBJ2-5; D is uncertain. This CDR3 is 14 amino acids long. Trimming removed 4 bases at V and 5 bases at J, with 14 bases between. Per germline, CDR1 SGHTA and CDR2 FQGNSA.

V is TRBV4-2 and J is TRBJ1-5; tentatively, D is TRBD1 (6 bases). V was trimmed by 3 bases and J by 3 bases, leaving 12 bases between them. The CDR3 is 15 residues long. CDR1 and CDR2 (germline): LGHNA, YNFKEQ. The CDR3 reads CASSQAQGPNQPQHF. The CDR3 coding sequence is TGTGCCAGCAGCCAGGCACAGGGCCCCAATCAGCCCCAGCATTTT.

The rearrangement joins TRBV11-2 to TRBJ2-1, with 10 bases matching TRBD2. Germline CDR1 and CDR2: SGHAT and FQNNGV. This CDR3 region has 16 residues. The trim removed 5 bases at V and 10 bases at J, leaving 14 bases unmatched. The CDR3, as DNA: TGTGCCAGCAGCCGGGAGCGGGAGGGCCTAACCGACGAGCAGTTCTTC. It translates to CASSREREGLTDEQFF.

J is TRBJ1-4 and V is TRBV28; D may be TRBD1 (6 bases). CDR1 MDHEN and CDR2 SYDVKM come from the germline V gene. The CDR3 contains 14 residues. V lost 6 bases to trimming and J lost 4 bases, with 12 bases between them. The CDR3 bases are TGTGCCAGCAGCAACCCAGGGGTTAATGAAAAACTGTTTTTT. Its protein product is CASSNPGVNEKLFF.

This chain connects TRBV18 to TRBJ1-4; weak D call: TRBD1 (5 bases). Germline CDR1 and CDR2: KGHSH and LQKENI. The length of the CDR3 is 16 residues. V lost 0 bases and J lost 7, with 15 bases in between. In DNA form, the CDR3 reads TGTGCCAGCTCACCACCTCTTGGGGCTATGGGTGAAAAACTGTTTTTT. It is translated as CASSPPLGAMGEKLFF.

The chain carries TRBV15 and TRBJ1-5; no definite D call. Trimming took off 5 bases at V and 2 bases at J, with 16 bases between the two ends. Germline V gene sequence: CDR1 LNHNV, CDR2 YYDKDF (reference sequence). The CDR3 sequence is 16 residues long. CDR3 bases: TGTGCCACCAGCTCCCGAGCGGGGTTCGGCAATCAGCCCCAGCATTTT. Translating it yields CATSSRAGFGNQPQHF.

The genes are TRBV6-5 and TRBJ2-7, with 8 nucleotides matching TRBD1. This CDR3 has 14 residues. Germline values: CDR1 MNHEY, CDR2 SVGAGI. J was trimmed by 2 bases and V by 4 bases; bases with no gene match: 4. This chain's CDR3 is CASSLRQGTYEQYF. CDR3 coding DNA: TGTGCCAGCAGTTTACGACAGGGGACCTACGAGCAGTACTTC.

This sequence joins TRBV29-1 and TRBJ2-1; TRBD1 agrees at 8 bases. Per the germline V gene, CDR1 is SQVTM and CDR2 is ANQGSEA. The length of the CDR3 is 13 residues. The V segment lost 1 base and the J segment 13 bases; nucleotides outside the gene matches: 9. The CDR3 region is CSVEVRRTGNQFF. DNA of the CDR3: TGCAGCGTTGAAGTTAGAAGGACAGGGAACCAGTTCTTC.

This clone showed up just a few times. The CDR3 bases are TGTGCCAGCAGCGTAGGGGGGGGGCGTACTGAAGCTTTCTTT. Protein product: CASSVGGGRTEAFF. V is TRBV9 and J is TRBJ1-1, with D possibly TRBD1 on 6 matching bases. CDR1 SGDLS and CDR2 YYNGEE come from the germline V gene. The CDR3 has 14 amino acids. V lost 0 bases, J lost 5 bases, and 11 bases lay in between.

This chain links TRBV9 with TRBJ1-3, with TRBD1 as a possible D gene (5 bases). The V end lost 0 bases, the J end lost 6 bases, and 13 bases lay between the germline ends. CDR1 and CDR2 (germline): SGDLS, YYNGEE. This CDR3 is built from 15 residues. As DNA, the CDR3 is TGTGCCAGCAGCGTAGATCCGGGAGGGGAAAACACCATATATTTT. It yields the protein CASSVDPGGENTIYF. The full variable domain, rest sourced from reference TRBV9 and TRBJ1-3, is DSGVTQTPKHLITATGQRVTLRCSPRSGDLSVYWYQQSLDQGLQFLIQYYNGEERAKGNILERFSAQQFPDLHSELNLSSLELGDSALYFCASSVDPGGENTIYFGEGSWLTVV.

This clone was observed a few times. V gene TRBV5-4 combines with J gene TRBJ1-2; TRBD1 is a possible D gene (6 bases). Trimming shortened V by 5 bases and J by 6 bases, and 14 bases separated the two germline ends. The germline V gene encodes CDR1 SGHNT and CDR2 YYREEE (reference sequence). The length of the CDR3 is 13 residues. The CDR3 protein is CASSLQGGDGYTF. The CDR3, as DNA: TGTGCCAGCAGTCTACAGGGAGGGGATGGCTACACCTTC.

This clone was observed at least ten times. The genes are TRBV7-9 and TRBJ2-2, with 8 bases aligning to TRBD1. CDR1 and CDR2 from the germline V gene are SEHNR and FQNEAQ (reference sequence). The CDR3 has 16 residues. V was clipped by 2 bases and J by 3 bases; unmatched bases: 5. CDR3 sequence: CASSLRQGADTGELFF. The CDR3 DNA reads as TGTGCCAGCAGCTTACGGCAGGGGGCGGACACCGGGGAGCTGTTTTTT.

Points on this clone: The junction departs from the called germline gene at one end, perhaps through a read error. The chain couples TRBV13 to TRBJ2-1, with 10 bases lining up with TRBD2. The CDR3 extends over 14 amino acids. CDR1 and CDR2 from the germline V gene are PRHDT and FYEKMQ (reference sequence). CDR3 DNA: TGTGCCAGCAGTAACCAGCGGGAGGGCAATGAGCCGTTCTTC. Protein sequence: CASSNQREGNEPFF.

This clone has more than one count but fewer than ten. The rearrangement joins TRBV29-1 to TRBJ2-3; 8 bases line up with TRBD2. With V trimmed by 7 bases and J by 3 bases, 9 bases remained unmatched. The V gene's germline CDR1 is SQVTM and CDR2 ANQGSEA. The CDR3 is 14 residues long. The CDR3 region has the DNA TGCAGCGCTTCCTTCGGGGGGGGTACAGATACGCAGTATTTT. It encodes CSASFGGGTDTQYF.

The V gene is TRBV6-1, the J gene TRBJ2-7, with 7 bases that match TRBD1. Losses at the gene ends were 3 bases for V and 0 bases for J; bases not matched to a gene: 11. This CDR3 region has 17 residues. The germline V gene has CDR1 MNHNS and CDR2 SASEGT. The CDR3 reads CASSETLAGTASYEQYF. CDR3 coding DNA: TGTGCCAGCAGTGAGACGCTAGCCGGGACAGCCTCCTACGAGCAGTACTTC.

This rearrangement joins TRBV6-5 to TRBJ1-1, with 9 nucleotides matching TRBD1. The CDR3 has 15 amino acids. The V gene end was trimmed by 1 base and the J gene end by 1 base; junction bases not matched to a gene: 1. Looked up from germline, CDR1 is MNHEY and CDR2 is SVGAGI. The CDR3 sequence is CASSYWDRANTEAFF. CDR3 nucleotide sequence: TGTGCCAGCAGTTACTGGGACAGGGCGAACACTGAAGCTTTCTTT.

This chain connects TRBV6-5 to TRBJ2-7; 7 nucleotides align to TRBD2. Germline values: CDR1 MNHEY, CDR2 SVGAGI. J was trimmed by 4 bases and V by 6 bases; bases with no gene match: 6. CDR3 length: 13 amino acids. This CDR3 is CASSPREDYEQYF. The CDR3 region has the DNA TGTGCCAGCAGCCCCCGGGAGGATTACGAGCAGTACTTC.

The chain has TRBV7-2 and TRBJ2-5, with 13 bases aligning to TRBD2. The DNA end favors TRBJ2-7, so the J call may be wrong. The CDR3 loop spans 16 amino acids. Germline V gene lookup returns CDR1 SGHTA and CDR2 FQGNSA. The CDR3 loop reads CASSLQGLAGAAEQYF. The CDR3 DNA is TGTGCCAGCAGCTTACAAGGACTAGCGGGAGCGGCCGAGCAGTACTTC.

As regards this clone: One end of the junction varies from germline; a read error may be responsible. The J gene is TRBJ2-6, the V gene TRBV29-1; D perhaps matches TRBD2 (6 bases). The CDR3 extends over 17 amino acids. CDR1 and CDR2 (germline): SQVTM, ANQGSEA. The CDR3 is CSVPGTDRDSGANVLTF. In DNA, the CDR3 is TGCAGCGTCCCGGGGACGGATAGGGACTCTGGGGCCAACGTCCTGACTTTT. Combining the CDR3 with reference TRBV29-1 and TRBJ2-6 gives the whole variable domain SAVISQKPSRDICQRGTSLTIQCQVDSQVTMMFWYRQQPGQSLTLIATANQGSEATYESGFVIDKFPISRPNLTFSTLTVSNMSPEDSSIYLCSVPGTDRDSGANVLTFGAGSRLTVL.

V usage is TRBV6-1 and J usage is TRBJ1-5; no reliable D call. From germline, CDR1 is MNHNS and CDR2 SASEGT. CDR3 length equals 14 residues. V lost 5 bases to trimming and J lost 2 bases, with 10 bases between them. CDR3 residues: CASSNGDGNQPQHF. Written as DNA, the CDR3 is TGTGCCAGCAGTAACGGGGATGGCAATCAGCCCCAGCATTTT.

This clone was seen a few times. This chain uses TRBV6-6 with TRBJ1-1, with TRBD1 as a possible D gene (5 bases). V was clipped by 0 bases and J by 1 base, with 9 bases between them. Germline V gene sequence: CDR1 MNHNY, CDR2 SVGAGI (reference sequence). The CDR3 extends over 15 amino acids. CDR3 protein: CASSYSRTGNTEAFF. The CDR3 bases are TGTGCCAGCAGTTACTCCAGAACAGGGAACACTGAAGCTTTCTTT.

CDR3 residues: CASSLDSEKLFF. DNA of the CDR3: TGTGCCAGCAGCTTGGACAGTGAAAAACTGTTTTTT. The chain has TRBV5-4 and TRBJ1-4; D ambiguous. Germline V gene lookup returns CDR1 SGHNT and CDR2 YYREEE (reference sequence). CDR3 length: 12 amino acids. Deletions cut 0 bases from V and 7 bases from J, with 4 bases between.

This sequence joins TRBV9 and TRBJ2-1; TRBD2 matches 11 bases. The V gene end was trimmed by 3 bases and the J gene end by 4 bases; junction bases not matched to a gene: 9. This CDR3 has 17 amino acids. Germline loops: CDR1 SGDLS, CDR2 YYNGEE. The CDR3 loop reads CASSAVGTSGPYNEQFF. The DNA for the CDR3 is TGTGCCAGCAGCGCTGTTGGGACTAGCGGCCCATACAATGAGCAGTTCTTC.

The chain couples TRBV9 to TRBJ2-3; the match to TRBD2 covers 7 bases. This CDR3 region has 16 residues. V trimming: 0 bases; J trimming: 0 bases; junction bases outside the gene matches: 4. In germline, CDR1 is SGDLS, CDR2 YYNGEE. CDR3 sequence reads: CASSVAWDYSTDTQYF. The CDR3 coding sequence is TGTGCCAGCAGCGTAGCATGGGACTACAGCACAGATACGCAGTATTTT.